This T cell receptor beta chain was recovered during a study of cytomegalovirus exposure and HLA in healthy donors. Germline CDR1 reads MGHRA; CDR2 reads YSYEKL. Trimming left V 4 bases short and J 3 bases short, with 12 bases between. The length of the CDR3 is 14 residues. This table comes from immunoSEQ multiplex PCR, and its TCRdb copy is limited to in-frame clones, with some not included. The table shows 150,000 or so clones, with 86% occurring only once. This clone showed up just once. The antigen remains undetermined. The donors were part of the validation cohort, which consisted of about 130 subjects and was separate from the first cohort of 670 or so subjects. Study findings and constraints: Researchers counted around 180 TCR beta chains as cytomegalovirus-associated. Within the approximately 120 validation repertoires, first-cohort TCR clusters tended to co-occur, according to a later analysis.

The clonotype was recovered from a man aged 18 to 29 in good health and CMV-seropositive. Sequencing was done on a sample of PBMCs. V gene TRBV4-1 combines with J gene TRBJ1-2; D may be TRBD1 (5 bases). Here the CDR3 DNA reads TGCGCCAGCAGCCTCGAAGCGGGGGACTATGGCTACACCTTC. Residues: CASSLEAGDYGYTF.